Included here is one TCR beta chain sequence, with context. What it binds is not known. These data come from a study of cytomegalovirus exposure and HLA in healthy donors. Trimming cost V 7 bases and J 8 bases, with 14 bases left between them. Germline CDR1 reads LNHDA; CDR2 reads SQIVND (reference sequence). This CDR3 comprises 12 residues. Study outcomes and limitations: By HLA locus, TCR association rates varied in a later analysis, with DRB1 showing the most and HLA-C the fewest. Among donors in an Asian-associated ancestry cluster, a later analysis reportedly found fewer N-insertions than the roughly 650-donor mean. A cluster of highly shared sequence variants was likely a sequencing artifact.

Both 60 Vbeta primers and 13 Jbeta primers went into the PCR. Profiled with immunoSEQ multiplex PCR; TCRdb holds only in-frame clones, not every one. The top ten hold approximately 2.5% of the sample, which has about 35,000 clones, 90% to 95% seen once. The material sequenced was PBMCs. V usage is TRBV19 and J usage is TRBJ1-1, with D unclear. This TCR came from a woman younger than 35 in good health and CMV-seronegative. In DNA form, the CDR3 reads TGTGCCAGTACCCCCTCGCGGGGAGAAGCTTTCTTT. Translation gives CASTPSRGEAFF.